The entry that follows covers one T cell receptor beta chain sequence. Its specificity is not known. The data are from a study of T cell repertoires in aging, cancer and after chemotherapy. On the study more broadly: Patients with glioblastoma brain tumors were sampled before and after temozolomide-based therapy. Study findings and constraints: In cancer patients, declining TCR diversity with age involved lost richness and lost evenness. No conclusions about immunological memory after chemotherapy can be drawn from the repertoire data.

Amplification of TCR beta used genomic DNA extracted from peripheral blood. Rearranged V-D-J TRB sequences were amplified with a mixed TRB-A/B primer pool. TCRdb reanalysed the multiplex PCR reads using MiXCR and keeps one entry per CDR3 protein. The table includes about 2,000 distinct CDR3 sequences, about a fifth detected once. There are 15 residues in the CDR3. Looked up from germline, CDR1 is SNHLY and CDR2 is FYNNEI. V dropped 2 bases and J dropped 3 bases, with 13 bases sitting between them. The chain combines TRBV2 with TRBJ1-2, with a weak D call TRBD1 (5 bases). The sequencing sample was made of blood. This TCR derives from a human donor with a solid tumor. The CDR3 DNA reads TGTGCCAGCAGTGAATACGAGCAGGGACACTATGGCTACACCTTC. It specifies CASSEYEQGHYGYTF. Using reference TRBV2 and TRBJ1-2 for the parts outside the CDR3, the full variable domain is EPEVTQTPSHQVTQMGQEVILRCVPISNHLYFYWYRQILGQKVEFLVSFYNNEISEKSEIFDDQFSVERPDGSNFTLKIRSTKLEDSAMYFCASSEYEQGHYGYTFGSGTRLTVV.